This TCR beta chain was profiled in a study of cytomegalovirus exposure and HLA in healthy donors. General study findings and limits: Looking again later, the authors saw that most CMV-associated TCR beta chains seemed HLA-restricted. The authors listed 164 TCR beta chains as cytomegalovirus-associated.

With regard to this clone: Antigen unknown.

Both 60 Vbeta primers and 13 Jbeta primers went into the PCR. The repertoire was sequenced with immunoSEQ multiplex PCR; TCRdb's copy has only in-frame clones and lacks some. The sample includes tens of thousands of clones, 72% of them seen just once. The V end was cut by 6 bases, the J end by 8 bases, with 8 bases between. Germline V gene data show CDR1 as SNHLY and CDR2 as FYNNEI. The CDR3 loop spans 11 amino acids. The chain combines TRBV2 with TRBJ2-1; D is unresolved. This clonotype originated in a woman aged 40 to 49 in good health and CMV-seropositive. Sequencing was done on a sample of PBMCs. CDR3 DNA sequence: TGTGCCAGCAGCGTAGAGGATGAGCAGTTCTTC. Its translation is CASSVEDEQFF.